A single sample gave rise to the 9 T cell receptor beta chains below, sequenced in a study of Graves' ophthalmopathy and Graves' hyperthyroidism. CDR3 regions of TCR beta were amplified from RNA transcripts. The first-round RT-PCR employed HTBI primers together with the Qiagen OneStep RT-PCR kit. A multiplex PCR was then performed as the second round. Each CDR3 protein gets one entry after TCRdb re-called the multiplex PCR reads with MiXCR. The table records about 400,000 distinct CDR3 sequences, roughly 18% of them present only once. Sequences were obtained from peripheral blood. These receptors were collected from a woman under 30 with Graves' ophthalmopathy.

This clonotype was observed at least ten times. The chain combines TRBV14 with TRBJ2-2, with unresolved D. Germline-derived CDR1 and CDR2 are SGHDN and FVKESK. V was cut by 0 bases and J by 6 bases, with 17 bases left in between. The CDR3 spans 17 residues. Written as DNA, the CDR3 is TGTGCCAGCAGCCAAGATCTCCCACCTCTAACATCCGGGGAGCTGTTTTTT. Translated: CASSQDLPPLTSGELFF.

The rearrangement uses TRBV28 and TRBJ2-7, with D perhaps matching TRBD2 (5 bases). The CDR3 contains 14 residues. The V gene's germline CDR1 is MDHEN and CDR2 SYDVKM. V was pared by 7 bases and J by 4 bases, with 17 bases between. As DNA, the CDR3 is TGTGCCAGCAAAATTGAGGGCTCCAGATACGAGCAGTACTTC. Translating gives CASKIEGSRYEQYF.

This clonotype appeared many times. CDR3 sequence: CASSPGTSGIGTGELFF. CDR3 DNA: TGTGCCAGCAGCCCCGGGACTAGCGGGATTGGAACCGGGGAGCTGTTTTTT. The chain uses TRBV11-1 and TRBJ2-2, with 13 nucleotides matching TRBD2. This CDR3 is 17 amino acids long. J was trimmed by 5 bases and V by 5 bases; bases with no gene match: 8. CDR1 is SGHAT and CDR2 is FQDESV in the germline V gene (reference sequence).

The V and J genes are TRBV27 and TRBJ2-7, with 7 bases fitting TRBD1. V was pared by 0 bases and J by 3 bases, with 5 bases of the junction left unmatched. Germline loops: CDR1 MNHEY, CDR2 SMNVEV (reference sequence). The CDR3 consists of 15 residues. The CDR3 bases are TGTGCCAGCAGTTTATCCCTGGCAGGGGGCTACGAGCAGTACTTC. Its translation: CASSLSLAGGYEQYF.

At least ten counts were recorded for this clonotype. The rearrangement links TRBV11-2 to TRBJ2-7; D uncertain. Between the trimmed V and J ends, which lost 3 bases and 1 base, there was a span of 16 bases. The CDR3 spans 16 residues. Germline V gives CDR1 SGHAT, CDR2 FQNNGV. The CDR3 spells CASSFNPYDLSYEQYF. The DNA for the CDR3 is TGTGCCAGCAGCTTCAACCCGTACGACTTGTCCTACGAGCAGTACTTC.

This clonotype was detected ten times or more. The V and J genes are TRBV6-5 and TRBJ1-1, with 8 nucleotides matching TRBD1. CDR1 is MNHEY and CDR2 is SVGAGI in the germline V gene. The ends lost 6 bases at V and 6 bases at J; junction bases unmatched: 9. The CDR3 covers 14 residues. The CDR3 bases are TGTGCCAGCAGGAGCAGGGGGCTGAGGTCTGAAGCTTTCTTT. Amino acids: CASRSRGLRSEAFF.

This clonotype was detected ten times or more. The chain combines TRBV29-1 with TRBJ1-2; D may be TRBD1 (6 bases). Deletions cut 6 bases from V and 4 bases from J, with 15 bases between. Looked up from germline, CDR1 is SQVTM and CDR2 is ANQGSEA. This CDR3 has 13 amino acids. The CDR3 coding sequence is TGCAGCGTCGATAACAGGGAGATCTATGGCTACACCTTC. Its protein product is CSVDNREIYGYTF.

A note on this clonotype: Being one base from a much bigger clone, this may be a read error. This chain uses TRBV30 with TRBJ1-6; D might be TRBD1 (5 bases). The length of the CDR3 is 14 residues. Per germline, CDR1 GTSNPN and CDR2 SVGIG (reference sequence). The DNA of the CDR3 is TGTGCCTGGAGTACCGGAGGGGATAATACACCCCCCCACTTT. The encoded protein is CAWSTGGDNTPPHF.

In this sample, this clonotype turned up many times. The chain links TRBV5-5 to TRBJ2-7, with D perhaps assigned TRBD1 or TRBD2 (5 bases each). CDR1 is SGHKS and CDR2 is YYEKEE in the germline V gene (reference sequence). The ends were cut back, 0 bases at V and 3 bases at J, with 13 bases in the middle. CDR3 length: 15 amino acids. The CDR3 protein is CASSLAPGPIYEQYF. In DNA form, the CDR3 reads TGTGCCAGCAGCTTGGCGCCGGGACCCATCTACGAGCAGTACTTC.